These 10 T cell receptor beta chains came from one sample sequenced in a study of blood T cells in healthy people across ages. For the second PCR, which ran for about 7 to 11 cycles, a sample-barcoded 5' primer and a J-beta primer mix were used. TCRdb reanalysed the 5' RACE reads using MiXCR and keeps one entry per CDR3 protein. The data show about 680,000 distinct CDR3 sequences, around 48% seen once. The sequenced sample was blood. These receptors were obtained from a woman aged 60-75 years in good health.

The chain employs TRBV5-1 and TRBJ2-2; 9 bases are shared with TRBD1. With V trimmed by 7 bases and J by 0 bases, 4 bases remained unmatched. CDR1 and CDR2 (germline): SGHRS, YFSETQ. The length of the CDR3 is 15 residues. The CDR3 nucleotides read TGCGCCAGCCGGACAGGGGTTGCGAACACCGGGGAGCTGTTTTTT. This codes for CASRTGVANTGELFF.

This clonotype was detected once. This sequence joins TRBV27 and TRBJ2-1, with D perhaps being TRBD1 or TRBD2 (5 bases each). Germline V gives CDR1 MNHEY, CDR2 SMNVEV (reference sequence). V was trimmed by 4 bases and J by 8 bases, leaving 24 bases between them. The CDR3 sequence is 17 residues long. CDR3 amino acids: CASSYTRPSGKGDEQFF. Written as DNA, the CDR3 is TGTGCCAGCAGTTATACTAGGCCTAGTGGGAAAGGGGATGAGCAGTTCTTC.

This chain uses TRBV7-2 with TRBJ2-1, with TRBD2 identical over 7 bases. V was pared by 5 bases and J by 5 bases, with 9 bases of the junction left unmatched. In germline, CDR1 is SGHTA, CDR2 FQGNSA. The CDR3 is made up of 15 amino acids. CDR3 nucleotides: TGTGCCAGCAGCCCCGGTGCAGCGGGACACAATGAGCAGTTCTTC. Residues: CASSPGAAGHNEQFF. Using reference TRBV7-2 and TRBJ2-1 for the parts outside the CDR3, the full variable domain is GAGVSQSPSNKVTEKGKDVELRCDPISGHTALYWYRQSLGQGLEFLIYFQGNSAPDKSGLPSDRFSAERTGGSVSTLTIQRTQQEDSAVYLCASSPGAAGHNEQFFGPGTRLTVL.

This sequence joins TRBV11-2 and TRBJ2-7; 11 nucleotides match TRBD2. Trimming took 1 base from V and 3 from J; bases not matched to a gene: 5. CDR1 and CDR2 (germline): SGHAT, FQNNGV. This CDR3 contains 16 residues. CDR3 region: CASSLGLAGSGYEQYF. Written as DNA, the CDR3 is TGTGCCAGCAGCTTAGGACTAGCGGGGTCGGGCTACGAGCAGTACTTC.

The chain couples TRBV20-1 to TRBJ2-7; 14 bases are shared with TRBD2. The DNA end favors TRBJ2-1, so the J call may be wrong. In germline, CDR1 is DFQATT, CDR2 SNEGSKA (reference sequence). CDR3 size: 14 residues. The CDR3 protein is CSAMTSGRVKEQFF. Written as DNA, the CDR3 is TGCAGTGCTATGACTAGCGGGAGGGTTAAGGAGCAGTTCTTC.

The chain is built from TRBV4-3 and TRBJ2-3; TRBD2 is a possible D gene (6 bases). There are 15 residues in the CDR3. Trimming removed 2 bases at V and 2 bases at J, with 11 bases between. Germline lookup yields CDR1 LGHNA and CDR2 YSLEER. As DNA, the CDR3 is TGCGCCAGCAGCCAAAATAGCGGACCCACAGATACGCAGTATTTT. It translates to CASSQNSGPTDTQYF.

The V call is TRBV4-3, the J call TRBJ2-3; 7 bases match TRBD2. CDR1 LGHNA and CDR2 YSLEER come from the germline V gene. The CDR3 consists of 14 residues. Trimming removed 1 base from V and 2 bases from J; junction bases left unmatched: 0. The CDR3 sequence is CASSQGDYTDTQYF. The DNA for the CDR3 is TGCGCCAGCAGCCAAGGGGACTACACAGATACGCAGTATTTT.

The CDR3 protein is CASSLKAVAYEQYF. In DNA, the CDR3 is TGTGCCAGCAGTTTAAAAGCGGTTGCCTACGAGCAGTACTTC. V usage is TRBV27 and J usage is TRBJ2-7, with a weak D call TRBD2 (5 bases). Trimming took off 2 bases at V and 2 bases at J, with 10 bases between the two ends. The length of the CDR3 is 14 residues. Germline loops: CDR1 MNHEY, CDR2 SMNVEV (reference sequence).

The V call is TRBV14, the J call TRBJ2-7; D is possibly TRBD1 (6 bases). The CDR3 runs to 16 residues. Germline lookup yields CDR1 SGHDN and CDR2 FVKESK. Trimming shortened V by 4 bases and J by 7 bases, and 23 bases separated the two germline ends. The CDR3 DNA sequence: TGTGCCAGCAGCCTCCGGGACACCTTCCAAAAAGAGGAGCAGTACTTC. Protein: CASSLRDTFQKEEQYF.

The rearrangement joins TRBV6-5 to TRBJ2-5; D unclear. The CDR3 covers 12 residues. With 2 bases removed from V and 5 bases from J, the gap between germline ends came to 6 bases. Germline loops: CDR1 MNHEY, CDR2 SVGAGI. CDR3 nucleotides: TGTGCCAGCAGTTACCCCGGGGAGACCCAGTACTTC. This translates into CASSYPGETQYF.